The present T cell receptor beta chain was sequenced within a study of human T cells and chemical hapten exposure. Study details: Largely, small differences in pooled library volume made per-sample TCR yields vary.

This clonotype was counted at least ten times. Time point specified: healthy volunteer bleed at 6 weeks. Sequencing started from total RNA isolated from unfractionated whole blood. Separate cDNA molecules received unique molecular identifiers, which the library attached to them. Original processing notes: Sampled TCR counts reached a median of approximately 94,000 per sample, with values ranging from roughly 23,224 to 700,000. MiXCR, applied by TCRdb to the RACE reads, yields one record per CDR3 protein. These V and J calls rely on TCRdb rather than the paper's analysis. The sample carries 75,000 to 80,000 distinct CDR3 sequences, 7% to 9.5% recorded once. The sequenced sample consisted of whole blood. The TCR comes from a female donor in good health. Some clones in this sample may be carry-over from other donors' samples.

The CDR3 region is CSVERQGLNIQYF. CDR3 nucleotide sequence: TGCAGCGTTGAACGGCAGGGGCTAAACATTCAGTACTTC. The chain combines TRBV29-1 with TRBJ2-4, with D possibly being TRBD1 (6 bases). The V gene's germline CDR1 is SQVTM and CDR2 ANQGSEA. V lost 2 bases to trimming and J lost 6 bases, with 11 bases between them. CDR3 length: 13 amino acids.